The source of this T cell receptor beta chain is a study of T-cell memory formation after mild COVID-19. About the study: Most TCR clusters belonged to a single donor. Regarding the study as a whole: Among clones contracting day 15 to 85, CD4/CD8 was balanced, whereas later expanders leaned CD4+. Contracting clones localized mainly to CM and EM when CD4+ and mainly to EMRA when CD8+.

A single record per CDR3 protein comes from TCRdb applying MiXCR to the 5' RACE reads. The sample includes about 90,000 distinct CDR3 sequences, less than 15% of them seen just once. Looked up from germline, CDR1 is SGHTA and CDR2 is FQGNSA. The CDR3 runs 15 residues. The junction had 5 bases not matched to a gene; V was cut back by 5 bases and J by 2 bases. This clonotype appeared many times. Its antigen is as yet unknown. The origin of this receptor is a man between 18 and 35 years old who had mild COVID-19 (a few samples of this study predate the infection). Cell type and time point are not known. V gene TRBV7-2 combines with J gene TRBJ2-5; 10 bases map to TRBD2. The sequenced sample consisted of PBMCs or a T cell subset sorted from them (not recorded which). The CDR3 loop is CASSATSGVQETQYF. For the CDR3, the DNA is TGTGCCAGCAGCGCTACTAGCGGGGTTCAAGAGACCCAGTACTTC.